This T cell receptor beta chain was found in a study of T-cell memory formation after mild COVID-19. The overall study: The TCR clusters were mostly specific to one donor. Findings and limits, study-wide: Balance between CD4 and CD8 was seen in clones contracting day 15 to 85, and a CD4+ lean was seen in later expanders. In second-wave clones peaking day 37, SARS-CoV-2 specificity remained unconfirmed.

There are a few counts of this clonotype. The antigen is undetermined. The ends were cut back, 3 bases at V and 5 bases at J, with 11 bases in the middle. CDR3 length: 14 residues. The germline V gene encodes CDR1 LNHDA and CDR2 SQIVND (reference sequence). With constant-segment primers, 5'RACE yielded cDNA libraries of TCR alpha and TCR beta that carried sample barcodes and UMIs. From the 5' RACE reads, TCRdb called clonotypes with MiXCR, one entry per CDR3 protein. The sample consists of around 65,000 distinct CDR3 sequences, about a tenth of them appearing once. Sequences were obtained from PBMCs or a T cell subset sorted from them (not recorded which). V is TRBV19 and J is TRBJ1-5; no reliable D call. The sequence came from a man aged 18 to 30 who had mild COVID-19 (a few samples of this study predate the infection). Cell type and time point are not known. CDR3 residues: CASSIGGFDQPQHF. CDR3 sequence (DNA): TGTGCCAGTAGTATTGGAGGGTTCGATCAGCCCCAGCATTTT.